The sequence of this TCR beta chain was determined in a study of shared clonotypes between healthy human individuals. Study-wide results and caveats: Shared clonotypes across all four donors exceeded non-shared ones in generation probability.

Some clones are missing from TCRdb's copy, which holds only in-frame ones; the method was immunoSEQ multiplex PCR. The profile covers around 1,000,000 clones, with approximately 75% appearing a single time and 0.89% taken by the ten largest. V shed 5 bases and J shed 8 bases, with 16 bases lying between them. The CDR3 contains 14 residues. Germline values: CDR1 LNHDA, CDR2 SQIVND (reference sequence). Details on this clone: Its antigen is as yet unknown.

Sequencing was carried out using memory CD4+ T cells from PBMCs. The subset here: CD45RA-negative fraction. V and J are TRBV19 and TRBJ2-1, with D perhaps given as TRBD1 or TRBD2 (5 bases each). The sequence was obtained from a young man in good health. Some clones in this sample may be carry-over from other donors' samples. CDR3 in DNA: TGTGCCAGTAGTCCCGGGGCTAGCTCACATGAGCAGTTCTTC. Translating gives CASSPGASSHEQFF. Using reference TRBV19 and TRBJ2-1 for the parts outside the CDR3, the full variable domain is DGGITQSPKYLFRKEGQNVTLSCEQNLNHDAMYWYRQDPGQGLRLIYYSQIVNDFQKGDIAEGYSVSREKKESFPLTVTSAQKNPTAFYLCASSPGASSHEQFFGPGTRLTVL.